This TCR beta chain was identified in a study of T cells in Graves' hyperthyroidism and ophthalmopathy. This clonotype was counted at least ten times. This CDR3 has 14 amino acids. V lost 7 bases to trimming and J lost 0 bases, with 12 bases between them. Germline lookup yields CDR1 LNHDA and CDR2 SQIVND (reference sequence). The source material, RNA transcripts, was used to amplify TCR beta CDR3 regions. In the first-round RT-PCR of the TCR CDR3, the HTBI primer set was used. TCRdb redid the calling of the multiplex PCR reads with MiXCR, one entry per CDR3 protein. The repertoire holds about 300,000 distinct CDR3 sequences, with about 25% as singletons.

The chain recombines TRBV19 with TRBJ1-1; D not certain. Sequencing used blood. The sequence was obtained from a man between 40 and 49 years old with Graves' hyperthyroidism that later progressed to Graves' ophthalmopathy. Written as DNA, the CDR3 is TGTGCCAGTACCCCAGGTCTCCTGAACACTGAAGCTTTCTTT. Protein sequence: CASTPGLLNTEAFF.